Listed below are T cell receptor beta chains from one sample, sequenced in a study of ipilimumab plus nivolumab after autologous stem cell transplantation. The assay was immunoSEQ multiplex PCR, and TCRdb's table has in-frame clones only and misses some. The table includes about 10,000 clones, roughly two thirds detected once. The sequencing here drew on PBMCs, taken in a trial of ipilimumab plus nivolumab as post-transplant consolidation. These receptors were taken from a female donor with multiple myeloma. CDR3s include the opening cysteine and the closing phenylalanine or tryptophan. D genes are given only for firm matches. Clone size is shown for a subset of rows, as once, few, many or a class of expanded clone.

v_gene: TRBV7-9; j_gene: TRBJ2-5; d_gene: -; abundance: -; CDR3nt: TGTGCCAGCAGCCTGACCGCTGAGACCCAGTACTTC; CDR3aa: CASSLTAETQYF
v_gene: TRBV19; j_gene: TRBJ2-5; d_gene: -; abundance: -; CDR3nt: TGTGCCAGTAGTGTCGGACAGTTGGGGGAGACCCAGTACTTC; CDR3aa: CASSVGQLGETQYF
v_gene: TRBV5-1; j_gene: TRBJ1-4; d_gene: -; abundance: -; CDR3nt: TGCGCCAGCAGCTTGGAGACAGGACGAGGGGAAAAACTGTTTTTT; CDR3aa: CASSLETGRGEKLFF
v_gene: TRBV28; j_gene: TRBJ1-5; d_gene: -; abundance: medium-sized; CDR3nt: TGTGCCAGCAGGCAAACAGGGAAGGGTGATAGCAATCAGCCCCAGCATTTT; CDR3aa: CASRQTGKGDSNQPQHF
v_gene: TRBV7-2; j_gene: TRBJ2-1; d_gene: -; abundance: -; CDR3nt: TGTGCCAGCAGCTTAAGGGATCCAGGGTGGAGCAATGAGCAGTTCTTC; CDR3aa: CASSLRDPGWSNEQFF
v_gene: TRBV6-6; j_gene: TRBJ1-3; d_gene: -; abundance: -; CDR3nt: TGTGCCAGCAGTTCCGGGACATTGACTGGAAACACCATATATTTT; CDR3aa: CASSSGTLTGNTIYF
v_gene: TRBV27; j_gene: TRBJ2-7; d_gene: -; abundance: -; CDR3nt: TGTGCCAGCAGTATACCAAGCGGTGCGCAGTACTTC; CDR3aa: CASSIPSGAQYF
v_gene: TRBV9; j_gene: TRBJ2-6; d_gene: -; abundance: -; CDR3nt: TGTGCCAGCAGCGTAGTCTGGTCTGGGGCCAACGTCCTGACTTTC; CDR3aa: CASSVVWSGANVLTF
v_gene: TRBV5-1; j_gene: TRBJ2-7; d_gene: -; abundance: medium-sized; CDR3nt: TGCGCCAGCCTCCGAGACAGTACCTCCTACGAGCAGTACTTC; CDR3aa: CASLRDSTSYEQYF
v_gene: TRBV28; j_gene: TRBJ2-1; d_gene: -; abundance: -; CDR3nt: TGTGCCAGCAGCAAAGTCCCAGGGGTAGGCTCCTACAATGAGCAGTTCTTC; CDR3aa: CASSKVPGVGSYNEQFF
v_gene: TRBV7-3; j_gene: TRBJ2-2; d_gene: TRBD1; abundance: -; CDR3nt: TGTGCCAGCAGCCCGGGGACAGGGTCCTTCCACGGGGAGCTGTTTTTT; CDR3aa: CASSPGTGSFHGELFF
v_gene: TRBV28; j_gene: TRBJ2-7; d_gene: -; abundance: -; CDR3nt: TGTGCCAGCAGTCGCCTCTCCCCGGGCAGAGACTACGAGCAGTACTTC; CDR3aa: CASSRLSPGRDYEQYF
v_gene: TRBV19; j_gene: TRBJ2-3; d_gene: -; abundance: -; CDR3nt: TGTGCCAGTAGTATGAGGGCAGGGGAAACAGGTACGCAGTATTTT; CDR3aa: CASSMRAGETGTQYF
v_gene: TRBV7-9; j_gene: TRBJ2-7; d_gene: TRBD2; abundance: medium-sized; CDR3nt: TGTGCCAGCAGCCCGGGACTAGCTTCTGGGGAGCAGTACTTC; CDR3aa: CASSPGLASGEQYF
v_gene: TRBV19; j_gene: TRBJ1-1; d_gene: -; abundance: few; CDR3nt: TGTGCCAGTATGAAGGTGGCCACTGAAGCTTTCTTT; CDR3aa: CASMKVATEAFF
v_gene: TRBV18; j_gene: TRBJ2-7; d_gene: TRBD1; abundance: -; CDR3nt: TGTGCCAGCTCACCAGCCGGGACAGGGAACTACGAGCAGTACTTC; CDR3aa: CASSPAGTGNYEQYF
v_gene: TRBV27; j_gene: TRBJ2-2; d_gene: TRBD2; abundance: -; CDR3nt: TGTGCCAGCAGTTTAAAGGGACTAGCGGGTTACACCGGGGAGCTGTTTTTT; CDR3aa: CASSLKGLAGYTGELFF
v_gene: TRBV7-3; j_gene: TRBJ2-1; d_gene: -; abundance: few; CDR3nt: TGTGCCAGTAGCGTAGGTGGACTTCGGGGTGAGCAGTTCTTC; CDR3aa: CASSVGGLRGEQFF
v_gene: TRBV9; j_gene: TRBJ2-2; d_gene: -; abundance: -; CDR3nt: TGTGCCAGCAGCCTCCCGGCGAACACCGGGGAGCTGTTTTTT; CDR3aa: CASSLPANTGELFF
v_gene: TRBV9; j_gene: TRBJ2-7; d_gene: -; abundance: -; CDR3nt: TGTGCCAGCAGCGTGGGGAGGAGAGCAGTGTTGACCGAGCAGTACTTC; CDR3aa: CASSVGRRAVLTEQYF